These T cell receptor beta chains were read from a single sample in a study of T cell responses to AZD1222 COVID-19 vaccine. Data came from immunoSEQ multiplex PCR; TCRdb stores just in-frame clones and leaves some out. The repertoire has fewer than 100,000 clones, 70% to 85% of them found once; the top ten carry 13% to 15%. Here the sequenced sample was peripheral blood, taken 28 days after the second AZD1222 dose. These receptors all stem from an adult who received the AZD1222 COVID-19 vaccine. CDR3s include the opening cysteine and the closing phenylalanine or tryptophan. Fields, in order: D gene, J gene, V gene, clone size, CDR3 DNA, CDR3 protein. The D gene is left open where the match is weak. Expanded clones are given a class, and other clones once, few, many or no size at all.

D gene: -; J gene: TRBJ2-7; V gene: TRBV12-3/TRBV12-4; clone size: few; CDR3 DNA: TGTGCCAGTACGGGGGGACAGGCCCGCGAGCAGTACTTC; CDR3 protein: CASTGGQAREQYF
D gene: -; J gene: TRBJ1-5; V gene: TRBV27; clone size: -; CDR3 DNA: TGTGCCAGCAGCTCGACCAGGGGCGACCAGCCCCAGCATTTT; CDR3 protein: CASSSTRGDQPQHF
D gene: -; J gene: TRBJ1-4; V gene: TRBV5-1; clone size: -; CDR3 DNA: TGCGCCAGCAGCTTCGGGGCGGGCCCGGATCTCGAAAAACTGTTTTTT; CDR3 protein: CASSFGAGPDLEKLFF
D gene: -; J gene: TRBJ1-4; V gene: TRBV18; clone size: -; CDR3 DNA: TGTGCCAGCTCACCTGGTAGGCAGAACTCAGAAAAACTGTTTTTT; CDR3 protein: CASSPGRQNSEKLFF
D gene: TRBD1; J gene: TRBJ1-3; V gene: TRBV28; clone size: -; CDR3 DNA: TGTGCCAGCAGCCGATGGACAGGGAATGATGGAAACACCATATATTTT; CDR3 protein: CASSRWTGNDGNTIYF
D gene: -; J gene: TRBJ2-2; V gene: TRBV7-2; clone size: -; CDR3 DNA: TGTGCCAGCAGCTTAGACACCGGGGAGCTGTTTTTT; CDR3 protein: CASSLDTGELFF
D gene: -; J gene: TRBJ2-1; V gene: TRBV2; clone size: few; CDR3 DNA: TGTGCCAGCAGGACTGTTGGGTTTGAGCAGTTCTTC; CDR3 protein: CASRTVGFEQFF
D gene: TRBD2; J gene: TRBJ2-5; V gene: TRBV5-8; clone size: -; CDR3 DNA: TGTGCCGGGCCTTGGGCTAGCGGGGAAGAGACCCAGTACTTC; CDR3 protein: CAGPWASGEETQYF
D gene: -; J gene: TRBJ2-5; V gene: TRBV24-1; clone size: -; CDR3 DNA: TGTGCCACCAGTGAAGGGGGGGCCGGGGAGACCCAGTACTTC; CDR3 protein: CATSEGGAGETQYF
D gene: -; J gene: TRBJ1-5; V gene: TRBV29-1; clone size: -; CDR3 DNA: TGCAGCCCAGGCCCGATCGGGGAGAATCAGCCCCAGCATTTT; CDR3 protein: CSPGPIGENQPQHF
D gene: -; J gene: TRBJ1-3; V gene: TRBV5-1; clone size: -; CDR3 DNA: TGCGCCAGCAGTGCAGACCCTGGAAACACCATATATTTT; CDR3 protein: CASSADPGNTIYF
D gene: -; J gene: TRBJ2-7; V gene: TRBV12-3/TRBV12-4; clone size: -; CDR3 DNA: TGTGCCAGCAGTTTCGTTCTAAGTAACGAGCAGTACTTC; CDR3 protein: CASSFVLSNEQYF
D gene: -; J gene: TRBJ2-7; V gene: TRBV7-2; clone size: -; CDR3 DNA: TGTGCCAGCAGCCCTCGAGGCACTGACGGCGAGCAGTACTTC; CDR3 protein: CASSPRGTDGEQYF
D gene: -; J gene: TRBJ1-5; V gene: TRBV30; clone size: -; CDR3 DNA: TGTGCCTGGAGTGTAGGTCCTAATCAGCCCCAGCATTTT; CDR3 protein: CAWSVGPNQPQHF
D gene: TRBD1; J gene: TRBJ1-2; V gene: TRBV6-5; clone size: -; CDR3 DNA: TGTGCCAGCAGTACAGGGGGCTATGGCTACACCTTC; CDR3 protein: CASSTGGYGYTF
D gene: -; J gene: TRBJ2-5; V gene: TRBV2; clone size: -; CDR3 DNA: TGTGCCAGCAGTGCGAAGGAGACCCAGTACTTC; CDR3 protein: CASSAKETQYF
D gene: -; J gene: TRBJ2-1; V gene: TRBV29-1; clone size: few; CDR3 DNA: TGCAGCGTTTTATCCCCAAATGAGCAGTTCTTC; CDR3 protein: CSVLSPNEQFF
D gene: -; J gene: TRBJ2-7; V gene: TRBV5-1; clone size: -; CDR3 DNA: TGCGCCAGCAGCTTGGACAGGGTGGACGAGCAGTACTTC; CDR3 protein: CASSLDRVDEQYF
D gene: TRBD2; J gene: TRBJ2-7; V gene: TRBV4-3; clone size: -; CDR3 DNA: TGCGCCAGCAGCCAAGATGGTCTAGCGGGAGTCCCCTACGAGCAGTACTTC; CDR3 protein: CASSQDGLAGVPYEQYF
D gene: TRBD1; J gene: TRBJ2-1; V gene: TRBV5-5; clone size: -; CDR3 DNA: TGTGCCAGCAGCTTGGGGGGACAGGGTCAGAGCTCCTACAATGAGCAGTTCTTC; CDR3 protein: CASSLGGQGQSSYNEQFF
D gene: TRBD1; J gene: TRBJ2-5; V gene: TRBV4-1; clone size: -; CDR3 DNA: TGCGCCAGCAGCCAAGGCACAGGGGAAAGGAAGACCCAGTACTTC; CDR3 protein: CASSQGTGERKTQYF
D gene: -; J gene: TRBJ1-5; V gene: TRBV19; clone size: few; CDR3 DNA: TGTGCCAGTGTAGGGGGGCAGGCGGATCAGCCCCAGCATTTT; CDR3 protein: CASVGGQADQPQHF
D gene: -; J gene: TRBJ1-1; V gene: TRBV6-5; clone size: -; CDR3 DNA: TGTGCCAGCACCCGAGGGGAGAGTGAAGCTTTCTTT; CDR3 protein: CASTRGESEAFF
D gene: -; J gene: TRBJ2-1; V gene: TRBV5-6; clone size: -; CDR3 DNA: TGTGCCAGCAGCTTGGTGGCCGGGAATGAGCAGTTCTTC; CDR3 protein: CASSLVAGNEQFF
D gene: TRBD2; J gene: TRBJ2-4; V gene: TRBV10-3; clone size: -; CDR3 DNA: TGTGCCATCAGCTTCAAGCGGGAGGGCTCTAACAACATTCAGTACTTC; CDR3 protein: CAISFKREGSNNIQYF
D gene: -; J gene: TRBJ1-6; V gene: TRBV2; clone size: -; CDR3 DNA: TGTGCCAGCAGTGAAGTCTCCGCAGGAGCCTATAATTCACCCCTCCACTTT; CDR3 protein: CASSEVSAGAYNSPLHF
D gene: -; J gene: TRBJ1-2; V gene: TRBV6-5; clone size: -; CDR3 DNA: TGTGCCAGCAGTTATAACGGCTATGGCTACACCTTC; CDR3 protein: CASSYNGYGYTF
D gene: -; J gene: TRBJ2-1; V gene: TRBV3-1/TRBV3-2; clone size: -; CDR3 DNA: TGTGCCAGCAGCCTCGACCCTAACAATGAGCAGTTCTTC; CDR3 protein: CASSLDPNNEQFF